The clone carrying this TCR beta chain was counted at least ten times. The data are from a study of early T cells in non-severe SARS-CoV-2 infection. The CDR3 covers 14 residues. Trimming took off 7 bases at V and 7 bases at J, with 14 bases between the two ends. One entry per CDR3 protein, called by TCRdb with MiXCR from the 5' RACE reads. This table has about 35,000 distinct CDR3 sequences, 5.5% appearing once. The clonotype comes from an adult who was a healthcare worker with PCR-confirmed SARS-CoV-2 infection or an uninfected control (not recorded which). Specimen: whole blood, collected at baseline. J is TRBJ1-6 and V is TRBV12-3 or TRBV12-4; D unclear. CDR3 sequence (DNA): TGTGCCAGCACCCTATCAAGCGGAAATTCACCCCTCCACTTT. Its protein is CASTLSSGNSPLHF.